This T cell receptor (beta chain) came from a study of regulatory T cells in long-lasting Graves disease. Trimming took off 5 bases at V and 6 bases at J, with 16 bases between the two ends. In germline, CDR1 is SGHAT, CDR2 FQDESV (reference sequence). The CDR3 length is 15 residues. CDR3-region Arm-PCR and iRepertoire HTBI primers produced the TCR beta libraries. Each CDR3 protein gets one entry after TCRdb re-called the multiplex PCR reads with MiXCR. The repertoire holds a few hundred thousand distinct CDR3 sequences, with roughly 21% as singletons. Time point specified: persistent/refractory GD, antithyroid drugs over 5 years with positive TRAb. Generation of the TCR library employed RNA extracted from PBMCs.

Sequenced here: peripheral blood mononuclear cells (PBMCs), sampled when the disease was refractory, from a patient treated with antithyroid drugs. V gene TRBV11-1 combines with J gene TRBJ1-4; a possible D gene is TRBD1 (5 bases). This receptor was taken from a female donor with Graves disease. The CDR3 coding sequence is TGTGCCAGCAGCCCGGATGTAGGGGCGGATGAAAAACTGTTTTTT. Translated, it gives CASSPDVGADEKLFF.